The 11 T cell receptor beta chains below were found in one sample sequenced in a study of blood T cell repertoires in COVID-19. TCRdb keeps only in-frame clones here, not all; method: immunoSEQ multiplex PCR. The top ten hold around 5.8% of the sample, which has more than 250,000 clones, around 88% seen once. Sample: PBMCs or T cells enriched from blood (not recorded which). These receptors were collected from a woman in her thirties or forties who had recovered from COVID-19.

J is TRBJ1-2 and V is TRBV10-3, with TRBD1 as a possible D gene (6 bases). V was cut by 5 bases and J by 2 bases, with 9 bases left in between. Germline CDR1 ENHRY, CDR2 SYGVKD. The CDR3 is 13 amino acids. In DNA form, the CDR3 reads TGTGCCATCAGTCCGGGACACAACTATGGCTACACCTTC. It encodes CAISPGHNYGYTF.

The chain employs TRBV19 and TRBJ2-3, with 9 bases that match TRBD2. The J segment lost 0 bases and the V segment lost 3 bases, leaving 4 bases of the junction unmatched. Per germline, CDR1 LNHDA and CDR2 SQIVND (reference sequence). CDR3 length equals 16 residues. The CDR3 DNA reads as TGTGCCAGTAGTATCTACGGACTAGCGAGCACAGATACGCAGTATTTT. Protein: CASSIYGLASTDTQYF.

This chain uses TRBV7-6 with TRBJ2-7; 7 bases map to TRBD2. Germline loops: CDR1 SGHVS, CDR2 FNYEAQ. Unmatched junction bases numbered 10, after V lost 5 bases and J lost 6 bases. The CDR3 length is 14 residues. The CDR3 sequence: CASSPVGLVAEQYF. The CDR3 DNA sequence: TGTGCCAGCAGCCCGGTAGGACTAGTCGCCGAGCAGTACTTC.

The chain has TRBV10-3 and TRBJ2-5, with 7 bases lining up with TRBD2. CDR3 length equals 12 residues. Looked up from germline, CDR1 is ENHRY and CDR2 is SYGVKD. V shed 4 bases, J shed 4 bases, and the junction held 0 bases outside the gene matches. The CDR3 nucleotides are TGTGCCATCAGTGGGGAGGGAGAGACCCAGTACTTC. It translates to CAISGEGETQYF.

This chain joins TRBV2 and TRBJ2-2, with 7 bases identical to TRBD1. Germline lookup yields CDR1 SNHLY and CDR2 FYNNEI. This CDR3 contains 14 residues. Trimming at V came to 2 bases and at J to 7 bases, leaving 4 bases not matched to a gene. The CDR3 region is CASSETGAGGELFF. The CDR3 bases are TGTGCCAGCAGTGAAACAGGGGCGGGCGGGGAGCTGTTTTTT. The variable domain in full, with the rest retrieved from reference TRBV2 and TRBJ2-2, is EPEVTQTPSHQVTQMGQEVILRCVPISNHLYFYWYRQILGQKVEFLVSFYNNEISEKSEIFDDQFSVERPDGSNFTLKIRSTKLEDSAMYFCASSETGAGGELFFGEGSRLTVL.

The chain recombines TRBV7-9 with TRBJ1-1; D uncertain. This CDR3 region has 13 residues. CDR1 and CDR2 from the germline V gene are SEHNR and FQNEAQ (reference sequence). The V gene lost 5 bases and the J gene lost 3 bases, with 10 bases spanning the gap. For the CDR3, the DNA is TGTGCCAGCAGCCAACCGGGTCACACTGAAGCTTTCTTT. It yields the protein CASSQPGHTEAFF.

The CDR3 DNA reads TGTGCCAGCAGTCCCCGAGGGGCGACTAGCGGCACAGATACGCAGTATTTT. It yields the protein CASSPRGATSGTDTQYF. The chain joins TRBV6-2 or TRBV6-3 to TRBJ2-3; 8 nucleotides match TRBD2. V lost 5 bases and J lost 1; bases outside the gene matches: 11. Per germline, CDR1 MNHEY and CDR2 SVGEGT. The CDR3 runs 17 residues.

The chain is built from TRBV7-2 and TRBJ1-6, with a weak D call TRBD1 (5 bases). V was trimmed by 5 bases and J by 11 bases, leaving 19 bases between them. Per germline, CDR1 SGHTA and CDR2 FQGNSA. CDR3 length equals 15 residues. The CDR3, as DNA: TGTGCCAGCAGCGCGGTGACAGCCTCTAAGGCACCCCTCCACTTT. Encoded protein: CASSAVTASKAPLHF. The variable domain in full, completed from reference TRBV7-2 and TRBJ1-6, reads GAGVSQSPSNKVTEKGKDVELRCDPISGHTALYWYRQSLGQGLEFLIYFQGNSAPDKSGLPSDRFSAERTGGSVSTLTIQRTQQEDSAVYLCASSAVTASKAPLHFGNGTRLTVT.

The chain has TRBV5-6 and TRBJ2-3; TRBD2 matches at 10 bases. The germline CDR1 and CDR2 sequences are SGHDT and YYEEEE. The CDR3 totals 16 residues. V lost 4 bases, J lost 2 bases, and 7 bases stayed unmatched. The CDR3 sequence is CASSIKTSGPTDTQYF. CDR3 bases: TGTGCCAGCAGCATCAAGACTAGCGGGCCCACAGATACGCAGTATTTT.

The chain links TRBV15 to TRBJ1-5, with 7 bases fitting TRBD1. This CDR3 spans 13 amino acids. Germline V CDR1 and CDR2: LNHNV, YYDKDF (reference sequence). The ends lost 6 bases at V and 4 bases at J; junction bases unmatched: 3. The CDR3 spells CATRKQGNQPQHF. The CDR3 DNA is TGTGCCACCAGAAAACAGGGGAATCAGCCCCAGCATTTT.

As DNA, the CDR3 is TGCAGTGCTAGTGGGGGCGGCAGGTCGTCAAACTATGGCTACACCTTC. Translating it yields CSASGGGRSSNYGYTF. The chain couples TRBV20-1 to TRBJ1-2; possible D gene TRBD1, 6 bases. Trimming pared 3 bases from V and 2 bases from J, leaving 19 bases between. In germline, CDR1 is DFQATT, CDR2 SNEGSKA (reference sequence). This CDR3 contains 16 residues.